This T cell receptor beta chain was found in a study of T cells after yellow fever vaccination. Study-wide results and limits: Reappearance after the booster was seen for most primary-vaccination clones, at roughly 96% CD4 and 75% to 90% CD8. CD4 and CD8 compartments shared a small share of clonotypes.

At least ten counts were recorded for this clonotype. No antigen is known for it. A single record per CDR3 protein comes from TCRdb applying MiXCR to the 5' RACE reads. The table has about 68,000 distinct CDR3 sequences, around 7% seen once; the top ten hold about 39%. The specimen comprised CD8+ T cells sorted from PBMCs, sampled approximately 47 days after the first yellow fever vaccination. This TCR was sampled from a man younger than 35 who received the YFV17D yellow fever vaccine.

The CDR3 here is CASSYGLGTDTQYF. CDR3 sequence (DNA): TGTGCCAGCAGTTACGGGCTAGGCACAGATACGCAGTATTTT. V and J are TRBV6-5 and TRBJ2-3; no clear D. Trimming stripped 2 bases from V and 1 base from J, with 7 bases between. The CDR3 length is 14 residues. Germline CDR1 is MNHEY and CDR2 is SVGAGI.